The 21 T cell receptor beta chains below all came from one sample that was sequenced in a study of beta chain features in type 1 diabetes. Their cognate antigens are unknown. Whole-study findings and limits: Shorter TCRB CDR3s, moderately but significantly so, marked every one of the four CD4+ subsets in Type 1 diabetes patients.

The authors reverse transcribed all of the isolated RNA, so sequencing captured expressed TCRB transcripts. The table came from immunoSEQ multiplex PCR; TCRdb's copy has only in-frame clones and leaves some out. Altogether 250,000 or so clones are present, approximately 20% being singletons, with the ten largest covering 0.028%. The specimen sequenced was naive CD4+ T cells from blood. The receptors derive from a woman in her thirties or forties with type 1 diabetes.

Only a few counts were recorded for this clone. The rearrangement joins TRBV7-3 to TRBJ2-3; maybe TRBD2 (5 bases). The CDR3 spans 15 residues. Trimming removed 4 bases from V and 6 bases from J, with 17 bases in between. Germline V CDR1 and CDR2: SGHTA, FQGTGA. The CDR3 bases are TGTGCCAGCAGCTCCGGAGGCGGCAGGCCCGATACGCAGTATTTT. Encoded protein: CASSSGGGRPDTQYF.

The table lists this clone with a few counts. In DNA, the CDR3 is TGTGCCAGTAGTACGCCGGGAGCCGGGCAGCCCCAGCATTTT. The encoded protein is CASSTPGAGQPQHF. The J gene is TRBJ1-5, the V gene TRBV19; D call uncertain. Per the germline V gene, CDR1 is LNHDA and CDR2 is SQIVND (reference sequence). Trimming removed 4 bases at V and 7 bases at J, with 14 bases between. The CDR3 spans 14 residues.

The chain combines TRBV20-1 with TRBJ2-1; the D is unclear. This CDR3 comprises 11 residues. In germline, CDR1 is DFQATT, CDR2 SNEGSKA (reference sequence). Trimming removed 6 bases from V and 1 base from J, with 4 bases in between. The CDR3 DNA is TGCAGTGCCCCGTCCTACAATGAGCAGTTCTTC. Protein sequence: CSAPSYNEQFF.

The chain combines TRBV7-2 with TRBJ2-7; the match to TRBD2 covers 10 bases. The CDR3 contains 16 residues. Germline-derived CDR1 and CDR2 are SGHTA and FQGNSA. V was clipped by 5 bases and J by 0 bases; unmatched bases: 7. The CDR3 loop is CASSPDGTSASYEQYF. Written as DNA, the CDR3 is TGTGCCAGCAGCCCCGACGGGACTAGCGCCTCCTACGAGCAGTACTTC.

The V gene is TRBV7-9, the J gene TRBJ1-1; D possibly corresponds to TRBD1 (5 bases). V was trimmed by 9 bases and J by 1 base, leaving 12 bases between them. The CDR3 sequence is 13 residues long. Germline CDR1 SEHNR, CDR2 FQNEAQ (reference sequence). CDR3 sequence reads: CASKGTRNTEAFF. CDR3 DNA sequence: TGTGCCAGTAAAGGGACTCGGAACACTGAAGCTTTCTTT.

This clone has more than one count but fewer than ten. The chain is built from TRBV7-3 and TRBJ2-3; D is undetermined. Germline lookup yields CDR1 SGHTA and CDR2 FQGTGA. V was trimmed by 5 bases and J by 2 bases, leaving 8 bases between them. The CDR3 extends over 13 amino acids. CDR3 sequence reads: CASSPYTTDTQYF. The CDR3 DNA reads TGTGCCAGCAGCCCGTACACCACAGATACGCAGTATTTT.

This clone was counted only a few times. This chain uses TRBV4-2 with TRBJ2-2; D is unclear. CDR1 LGHNA and CDR2 YNFKEQ come from the germline V gene. V was trimmed by 0 bases and J by 5 bases, leaving 7 bases between them. There are 14 residues in the CDR3. For the CDR3, the DNA is TGTGCCAGCAGCCAAGATCGCGAGACCGGGGAGCTGTTTTTT. Its translation is CASSQDRETGELFF.

This clone showed up just a few times. Other DNA sequences within the sample encode an identical CDR3. As DNA, the CDR3 is TGTGCCAGCTCGCCAGACAGTAACTATGGCTACACCTTC. Its translation: CASSPDSNYGYTF. The J gene is TRBJ1-2, the V gene TRBV18; possibly TRBD1 for D (5 bases). CDR1 is KGHSH and CDR2 is LQKENI in the germline V gene. Trimming shortened V by 6 bases and J by 1 base, and 9 bases separated the two germline ends. The CDR3 sequence is 13 residues long.

This chain joins TRBV28 and TRBJ1-1, with D possibly being TRBD1 (5 bases). This CDR3 comprises 16 residues. Deletions cut 6 bases from V and 3 bases from J, with 20 bases between. The germline V gene encodes CDR1 MDHEN and CDR2 SYDVKM. DNA of the CDR3: TGTGCCAGCAGGGACCAGGGTTCCTCCGAGGACACTGAAGCTTTCTTT. It codes for CASRDQGSSEDTEAFF. Complete variable domain (other parts from reference TRBV28 and TRBJ1-1): DVKVTQSSRYLVKRTGEKVFLECVQDMDHENMFWYRQDPGLGLRLIYFSYDVKMKEKGDIPEGYSVSREKKERFSLILESASTNQTSMYLCASRDQGSSEDTEAFFGQGTRLTVV.

This clone was seen more than once but under ten times. The CDR3, as DNA: TGTGCCAGCAGGCGGACAGGGAACAATGAGCAGTTCTTC. This gives the protein CASRRTGNNEQFF. V usage is TRBV27 and J usage is TRBJ2-1; 8 nucleotides match TRBD1. The CDR3 runs to 13 residues. V shed 6 bases, J shed 5 bases, and the junction held 3 bases outside the gene matches. Germline values: CDR1 MNHEY, CDR2 SMNVEV (reference sequence).

The chain combines TRBV2 with TRBJ2-3; the match to TRBD1 covers 9 bases. The CDR3 contains 14 residues. Germline lookup yields CDR1 SNHLY and CDR2 FYNNEI. Trimming took 6 bases from V and 1 from J; bases not matched to a gene: 2. CDR3 nucleotides: TGTGCCAGCAGCCGGGACAGGGGCACAGATACGCAGTATTTT. This translates into CASSRDRGTDTQYF.

With regard to this clone: Other DNA sequences from this sample encode an identical CDR3 as well. The chain employs TRBV6-5 and TRBJ2-7; no clear D. The CDR3 is 14 residues long. Germline V gives CDR1 MNHEY, CDR2 SVGAGI. The V gene lost 4 bases and the J gene lost 0 bases, with 10 bases spanning the gap. CDR3 in DNA: TGTGCCAGCAGTTCCCGAGACAACTCCTACGAGCAGTACTTC. This gives the protein CASSSRDNSYEQYF.

This clone was found a few times. The rearrangement links TRBV30 to TRBJ2-4; possibly TRBD1 for D (6 bases). This CDR3 contains 13 residues. Trimming left V 5 bases short and J 7 bases short, with 15 bases between. Germline loops: CDR1 GTSNPN, CDR2 SVGIG (reference sequence). This CDR3 reads CAWAVGAENIQYF. The CDR3, as DNA: TGTGCCTGGGCTGTGGGGGCGGAGAACATTCAGTACTTC. The full variable domain, rest sourced from reference TRBV30 and TRBJ2-4, is SQTIHQWPATLVQPVGSPLSLECTVEGTSNPNLYWYRQAAGRGLQLLFYSVGIGQISSEVPQNLSASRPQDRQFILSSKKLLLSDSGFYLCAWAVGAENIQYFGAGTRLSVL.

This clone has only a few counts. This chain joins TRBV7-3 and TRBJ2-1, with a tentative D call TRBD2 (5 bases). Germline loops: CDR1 SGHTA, CDR2 FQGTGA. The CDR3 totals 15 residues. V was pared by 2 bases and J by 2 bases, with 10 bases between. CDR3 nucleotide sequence: TGTGCCAGCAGCTTATTAAGCGGTGCCTACAATGAGCAGTTCTTC. This codes for CASSLLSGAYNEQFF.

A few counts support this clone. The chain couples TRBV7-3 to TRBJ2-3, with 7 positions matching TRBD1. The V gene end was trimmed by 5 bases and the J gene end by 3 bases; junction bases not matched to a gene: 11. The germline CDR1 and CDR2 sequences are SGHTA and FQGTGA. CDR3 size: 16 residues. CDR3 DNA sequence: TGTGCCAGCAGCCCCAGAGGGGGCGGGTGGACAGATACGCAGTATTTT. Protein sequence: CASSPRGGGWTDTQYF.

V usage is TRBV5-1 and J usage is TRBJ2-5; D is undetermined. The V end lost 4 bases, the J end lost 1 base, and 11 bases lay between the germline ends. The germline V gene encodes CDR1 SGHRS and CDR2 YFSETQ. The CDR3 covers 14 residues. CDR3 sequence (DNA): TGCGCCAGCAGCCCCCAAGACACCCAAGAGACCCAGTACTTC. Translating gives CASSPQDTQETQYF.

The chain couples TRBV28 to TRBJ2-7, with D maybe TRBD1 (5 bases). Germline CDR1 and CDR2: MDHEN and SYDVKM. CDR3 length equals 14 residues. Trimming left V 4 bases short and J 3 bases short, with 13 bases between. The CDR3 reads CASSSRKGIYEQYF. CDR3 nucleotides: TGTGCCAGCAGTTCCCGCAAGGGGATCTACGAGCAGTACTTC.

This clone was seen more than once but under ten times. The chain uses TRBV4-3 and TRBJ1-2, with TRBD1 matching over 7 bases. V lost 4 bases, J lost 2 bases, and 7 bases stayed unmatched. Germline V CDR1 and CDR2: LGHNA, YSLEER. This CDR3 contains 15 residues. The CDR3 nucleotides are TGCGCCAGCAGCCCGGGGACAGTTCTAAACTATGGCTACACCTTC. This gives the protein CASSPGTVLNYGYTF.

A few counts support this clone. CDR3 nucleotides: TGCAGCGTTGAAGATCCGGGGGAAGAGACCCAGTACTTC. Amino acids: CSVEDPGEETQYF. The rearrangement uses TRBV29-1 and TRBJ2-5; tentatively, D is TRBD2 (6 bases). This CDR3 has 13 residues. Trimming left V 0 bases short and J 3 bases short, with 8 bases between. Per germline, CDR1 SQVTM and CDR2 ANQGSEA.

This clone has a handful of counts. This specimen includes other DNA sequences encoding the same CDR3. The chain employs TRBV9 and TRBJ1-2; D call uncertain. Germline CDR1 reads SGDLS; CDR2 reads YYNGEE. The V gene lost 0 bases and the J gene lost 4 bases, with 7 bases spanning the gap. CDR3 size: 13 residues. The DNA of the CDR3 is TGTGCCAGCAGCGTAGAGGAGGGCTATGGCTACACCTTC. Protein: CASSVEEGYGYTF.

V is TRBV6-5 and J is TRBJ2-7; D is possibly TRBD2 (6 bases). Germline CDR1 and CDR2: MNHEY and SVGAGI. The CDR3 sequence is 13 residues long. V shed 10 bases and J shed 5 bases, with 18 bases lying between them. CDR3 protein: CATLRDSSDEQYF. CDR3 in DNA: TGTGCCACTCTCCGGGACTCATCAGACGAGCAGTACTTC.